This entry is about one T cell receptor (beta chain). What it binds is not known. The data belong to a study of T cell responses to AZD1222 COVID-19 vaccine. General study results and limits: It should be noted that donors were predominantly white British and more often female, and clonal diversity was possibly underestimated. Researchers took repertoire samples only after the peak T cell response had come. Spike-specific TCR breadth and depth grew following two AZD1222 doses. Spike was spanned by vaccine-associated CD4 TCRs, with dominance at 160-218 and 743-854.

Between the trimmed V and J ends, which lost 6 bases and 8 bases, there was a span of 17 bases. This CDR3 spans 14 amino acids. Per germline, CDR1 MNHEY and CDR2 SVGAGI. TCRdb's copy holds only in-frame clones and misses some; the assay was immunoSEQ multiplex PCR. The profile shows 100,000 to 150,000 clones, 91% of them singletons. Sequencing was performed on peripheral blood, taken on day 0 of AZD1222 vaccination. The sequence derives from an adult in good health. The genes are TRBV6-5 and TRBJ1-5; D is possibly TRBD1 (6 bases). The DNA of the CDR3 is TGTGCCAGCAGGCGGACAGCGGGAGAGGAGCCCCAGCATTTT. Its translation: CASRRTAGEEPQHF.